The sequence of this T cell receptor (beta chain) was determined in a study of monozygotic twins with inflammatory bowel disease. This CDR3 is 14 amino acids long. Study-wide points: Among patients, repertoires may have gained variability from differing immunosuppressive treatments.

As for this clonotype: The target antigen is unknown.

TCRdb re-called the 5' RACE reads and gives one entry per CDR3 protein, without DNA. The ten top clones account for less than 6.5%, within a sample of hundreds of thousands of distinct CDR3 sequences. Sequences were obtained from blood. The V call is TRBV23-1, the J call TRBJ1-5; no DNA is available, so the TRBD1 call from TCRdb remains unchecked. TRBV23-1 qualifies as an ORF whose function is uncertain. The receptor comes from a human donor with ulcerative colitis or Crohn's disease, or a healthy co-twin of an affected twin (not recorded which). CDR3 residues: CASSQSAGDQPQHF.